This record covers a single TCR beta chain. How the authors handled the data: How many nucleated cells were present was estimated from reference gene primer amplification. This table comes from immunoSEQ multiplex PCR, and its TCRdb copy is limited to in-frame clones, with some not included. The DNA was the basis for D and trimming; V, J and clone size are from that table. The sample carries approximately 300,000 clones, roughly 86% recorded once. The CDR3 spans 16 residues. The trim removed 1 base at V and 2 bases at J, leaving 5 bases unmatched. Germline V gene data show CDR1 as SGHVS and CDR2 as FQNEAQ. Two negative PCRs, clearance, or symptom resolution had been documented for recovered Cohort 3 donors. These data come from a study of blood T cell repertoires in COVID-19. Overall study: Sample material is recorded as cDNA or gDNA derived from T cells, B-cell-depleted T cells, or PBMCs.

The source is a woman aged 18-29 years who had recovered from COVID-19. The V and J genes are TRBV7-8 and TRBJ2-3; TRBD2 matches at 8 bases. The sequenced sample consisted of PBMCs or T cells enriched from blood (not recorded which). The CDR3 sequence is CASSLVSGRATDTQYF. CDR3 bases: TGTGCCAGCAGCTTAGTTTCCGGGAGGGCCACAGATACGCAGTATTTT.